The 4 T cell receptor beta chains listed next were all sequenced from one sample in a study of regulatory T cells in long-lasting Graves disease. Indicated time point: newly diagnosed GD, antithyroid drugs for less than 3 months. Isolated PBMC RNA provided the starting material for the TCR library. Arm-PCR of CDR3 regions with iRepertoire HTBI primers generated TCR beta libraries. TCRdb independently ran MiXCR on the multiplex PCR reads; one entry per CDR3 protein. The sample lists roughly 530,000 distinct CDR3 sequences; about 16% were seen once. This sample also belongs to another study, concerning T cells in Graves' hyperthyroidism and ophthalmopathy.

Material: peripheral blood mononuclear cells (PBMCs), obtained at new diagnosis, from a patient treated with antithyroid drugs. All receptors come from a woman aged 35-60 years with Graves disease.

The chain has TRBV24-1 and TRBJ2-1; 8 bases line up with TRBD2. With 9 bases clipped from V and 9 bases from J, the junction kept 12 bases outside the gene matches. Looked up from germline, CDR1 is KGHDR and CDR2 is SFDVKD. CDR3 size: 14 residues. The CDR3, as DNA: TGTGCCACCGAACTGGCGGGGGGTTCGAGTGAGCAGTTCTTC. As protein: CATELAGGSSEQFF.

The V and J genes are TRBV5-1 and TRBJ1-2, with D possibly TRBD1 on 5 matching bases. Per the germline V gene, CDR1 is SGHRS and CDR2 is YFSETQ. The CDR3 consists of 13 residues. V was pared by 0 bases and J by 8 bases, with 11 bases between. CDR3 sequence reads: CASSLGGYRGYTF. CDR3 sequence (DNA): TGCGCCAGCAGCTTGGGGGGCTACCGCGGCTACACCTTC. Filled out from reference TRBV5-1 and TRBJ1-2, the complete variable domain reads KAGVTQTPRYLIKTRGQQVTLSCSPISGHRSVSWYQQTPGQGLQFLFEYFSETQRNKGNFPGRFSGRQFSNSRSEMNVSTLELGDSALYLCASSLGGYRGYTFGSGTRLTVV.

About this clonotype: The junction shows a germline mismatch at one end, possibly a read error. The chain uses TRBV20-1 and TRBJ2-1; 7 nucleotides line up with TRBD1. There are 15 residues in the CDR3. Germline V CDR1 and CDR2: DFQATT, SNEGSKA (reference sequence). The CDR3 sequence is CSAWGQTNLYNGQFF. DNA of the CDR3: TGCAGTGCCTGGGGACAGACAAACCTCTACAATGGGCAGTTCTTC.

This clonotype was observed many times. The rearrangement uses TRBV6-1 and TRBJ2-3; D gene ambiguous. The V and J ends lost 5 bases and 1 base respectively, with 13 bases between them. The CDR3 is made up of 15 amino acids. CDR1 and CDR2 from the germline V gene are MNHNS and SASEGT. The CDR3 loop reads CASSKGGVRTDTQYF. Here the CDR3 DNA reads TGTGCCAGCAGTAAAGGTGGAGTGCGCACAGATACGCAGTATTTT.